This is a list of T cell receptor beta chains from one sample in a study of T cell responses to AZD1222 COVID-19 vaccine. The table came from immunoSEQ multiplex PCR; TCRdb's copy has only in-frame clones and leaves some out. Among about 200,000 clones, 90% to 95% were seen once, and the ten largest hold roughly 1%. The specimen comprised peripheral blood, sampled 28 days after the second AZD1222 dose. The source of these receptors is an adult who received the AZD1222 COVID-19 vaccine. The CDR3 runs from the conserved cysteine through the conserved F or W. A D gene is named only where the DNA matches it firmly. Only some rows state a clone size, as once, few, many or a class for expanded clones.

-	TRBV11-2	TRBJ2-7	-	TGTGCCAGCAGCTTCGAGGGCTGGATCGCATCCTACGAGCAGTACTTC	CASSFEGWIASYEQYF
once	TRBV6-2/TRBV6-3	TRBJ1-4	TRBD1	TGTGCCAGCAGCGTGGACAGGAGGGCAACTAATGAAAAACTGTTTTTT	CASSVDRRATNEKLFF
-	TRBV13	TRBJ2-3	-	TGTGCCAGCAGCTTAGTAGGGGAGGAGGGACGCACAGATACGCAGTATTTT	CASSLVGEEGRTDTQYF
-	TRBV2	TRBJ1-2	-	TGTGCCAGCAGTGAAATGTCGAAGTATGGCTACACCTTC	CASSEMSKYGYTF
once	TRBV7-9	TRBJ2-7	-	TGTGCCAGCAGCCCACCGGGACGGACGAACTACGAGCAGTACTTC	CASSPPGRTNYEQYF
-	TRBV19	TRBJ1-1	TRBD1	TGTGCCAGTAGCGGGGACAGGCAGAACACTGAAGCTTTCTTT	CASSGDRQNTEAFF
-	TRBV2	TRBJ1-4	-	TGTGCCAGCAGTAAGTACACAGCAACTAATGAAAAACTGTTTTTT	CASSKYTATNEKLFF
-	TRBV30	TRBJ1-4	-	TGTGCCTGGAGTGTACAACAGGATGAAAAACTGTTTTTT	CAWSVQQDEKLFF
-	TRBV29-1	TRBJ1-5	-	TGCAGCGTTGGGCTAGATAGCAATCAGCCCCAGCATTTT	CSVGLDSNQPQHF
-	TRBV19	TRBJ1-2	-	TGTGCCAGTAGTAGTCCGGGCCGCTATGGCTACACCTTC	CASSSPGRYGYTF
-	TRBV5-1	TRBJ1-1	-	TGCGCCAGCAGGGAAGGGATCCTCGCTTTCTTT	CASREGILAFF
-	TRBV28	TRBJ1-2	-	TGTGCCAGCAGTTTAGGGGGGGTACGGGGCTACACCTTC	CASSLGGVRGYTF
-	TRBV7-9	TRBJ1-1	-	TGTGCCAGCAGCTTACCGGGGGTCACTGAAGCTTTCTTT	CASSLPGVTEAFF
-	TRBV7-2	TRBJ1-3	TRBD1	TGTGCCAGCAGGCACACTACAGGGGGATTTAGCTCTGGAAACACCATATATTTT	CASRHTTGGFSSGNTIYF
few	TRBV6-5	TRBJ2-7	TRBD1	TGTGCCAGCAGTTACTCAGGACAGGGCTCCTACGAGCAGTACTTC	CASSYSGQGSYEQYF
-	TRBV7-9	TRBJ2-3	-	TGTGCCAGCAGCTCGGGACATCGCACAGATACGCAGTATTTT	CASSSGHRTDTQYF
-	TRBV27	TRBJ1-6	-	TGTGCCAGCAGTTTCTCTGACATTGATAATTCACCCCTCCACTTT	CASSFSDIDNSPLHF
-	TRBV6-5	TRBJ1-1	TRBD1	TGTGCCAGCAGCCGGGACAGGGTGAACACTGAAGCTTTCTTT	CASSRDRVNTEAFF
-	TRBV9	TRBJ1-3	-	TGTGCCAGCAGCGTTAACCTCTCTGGAAACACCATATATTTT	CASSVNLSGNTIYF
-	TRBV2	TRBJ2-5	TRBD2	TGTGCCAGCAGTTTGACGGGGGGGCCCTCGGCCCAGTACTTC	CASSLTGGPSAQYF
-	TRBV7-9	TRBJ2-2	-	TGTGCCAGCAGGGGCACCGGGGAGCTGTTTTTT	CASRGTGELFF
-	TRBV5-1	TRBJ1-4	TRBD1	TGCGCCAGCAGCTTGGGACAGGGTAATGAAAAACTGTTTTTT	CASSLGQGNEKLFF
-	TRBV3-1/TRBV3-2	TRBJ1-2	-	TGTGCCAGCAGCCAAGTCTATGAGGGGGGCTACACCTTC	CASSQVYEGGYTF
-	TRBV6-5	TRBJ2-7	-	TGTGCCAGCAGGGGAGTCTCCTACGAGCAGTACTTC	CASRGVSYEQYF
-	TRBV3-1/TRBV3-2	TRBJ2-2	TRBD1	TGTGCCAGCAGCCAAGTTAGGGCAGGGGGCTCCACCGGGGAGCTGTTTTTT	CASSQVRAGGSTGELFF